This T cell receptor (beta chain) was sequenced during a study of T cells in Graves' hyperthyroidism and ophthalmopathy. The V gene lost 1 base and the J gene lost 4 bases, with 4 bases spanning the gap. The CDR3 is 12 amino acids. The germline V gene encodes CDR1 SGHAT and CDR2 FQNNGV. The CDR3 regions of TCR beta were amplified from RNA transcripts. Carried out on the TCR CDR3, a first-round RT-PCR used the HTBI primer set. One entry per CDR3 protein results from TCRdb running MiXCR on the multiplex PCR reads. Seen here are about half a million distinct CDR3 sequences, just under 20% observed once, and the top ten hold 40% to 50%. Many counts were recorded for this clonotype.

The sequenced sample was blood. The rearrangement links TRBV11-2 to TRBJ2-5; D uncertain. The clonotype comes from a man aged 35-49 years with Graves' ophthalmopathy. The CDR3 nucleotides are TGTGCCAGCAGCTTAGCTCTAGAGACCCAGTACTTC. This gives the protein CASSLALETQYF.